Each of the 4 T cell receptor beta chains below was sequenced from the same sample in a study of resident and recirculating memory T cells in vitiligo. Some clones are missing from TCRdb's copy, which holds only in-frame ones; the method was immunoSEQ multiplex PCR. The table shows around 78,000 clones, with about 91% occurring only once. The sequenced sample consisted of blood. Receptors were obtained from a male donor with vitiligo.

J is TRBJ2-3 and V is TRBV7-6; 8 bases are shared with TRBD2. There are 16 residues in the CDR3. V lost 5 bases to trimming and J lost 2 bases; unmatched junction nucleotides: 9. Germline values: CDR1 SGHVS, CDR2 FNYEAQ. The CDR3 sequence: CASSRPGLDFTDTQYF. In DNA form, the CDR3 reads TGTGCCAGCAGCCGCCCGGGACTAGATTTCACAGATACGCAGTATTTT.

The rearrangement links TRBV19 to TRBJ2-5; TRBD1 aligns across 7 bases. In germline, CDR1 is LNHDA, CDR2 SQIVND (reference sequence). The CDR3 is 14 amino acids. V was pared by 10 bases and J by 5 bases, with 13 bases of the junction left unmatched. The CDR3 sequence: CAIIGQAGRETQYF. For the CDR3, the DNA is TGTGCCATTATTGGACAGGCCGGAAGGGAGACCCAGTACTTC.

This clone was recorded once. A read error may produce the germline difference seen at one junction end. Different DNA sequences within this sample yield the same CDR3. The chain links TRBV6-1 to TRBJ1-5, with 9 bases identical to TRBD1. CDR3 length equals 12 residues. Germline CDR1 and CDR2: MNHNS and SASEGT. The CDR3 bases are TGCGCCAGCAGTGAGGGGACAGGGTCCCAGCATTTT. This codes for CASSEGTGSQHF.

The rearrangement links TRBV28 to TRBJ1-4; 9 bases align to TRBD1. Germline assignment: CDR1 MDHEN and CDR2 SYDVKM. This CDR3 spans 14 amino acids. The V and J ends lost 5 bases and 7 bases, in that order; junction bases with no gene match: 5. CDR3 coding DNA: TGTGCCAGCAGTACAGGGGGCGAGCGTGAAAAACTGTTTTTT. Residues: CASSTGGEREKLFF.